The 21 T cell receptor beta chains given below trace back to one sample, sequenced in a study of identical twins. Using its own MiXCR run on the 5' RACE reads, TCRdb lists one record per CDR3 protein. Among 640,000 or so distinct CDR3 sequences, 5.5% to 6.5% were seen once, and the ten largest hold around 1.9%. Specimen: naive T cells sorted from blood. Source of these receptors: a man between 18 and 35 years old in good health.

The chain couples TRBV13 to TRBJ2-7; D perhaps matches TRBD1 (6 bases). Germline V gene lookup returns CDR1 PRHDT and CDR2 FYEKMQ (reference sequence). This CDR3 region has 12 residues. The V end was cut by 5 bases, the J end by 6 bases, with 11 bases between. In DNA, the CDR3 is TGTGCCAGCAGCCCGGGACAACGCGAGCAGTACTTC. The encoded protein is CASSPGQREQYF.

Many counts were recorded for this clonotype. This rearrangement joins TRBV12-3 or TRBV12-4 to TRBJ1-5; D is perhaps TRBD1 (5 bases). The ends were cut back, 5 bases at V and 7 bases at J, with 15 bases in the middle. The CDR3 is 14 residues long. Here the CDR3 reads CASSPAVEGQPQHF. CDR3 bases: TGTGCCAGCAGTCCCGCAGTGGAGGGGCAGCCCCAGCATTTT.

This clonotype was picked up many times. V and J are TRBV11-1 and TRBJ2-1; no firm D call. The CDR3 has 13 residues. CDR1 and CDR2 (germline): SGHAT, FQDESV (reference sequence). V lost 5 bases to trimming and J lost 3 bases, with 8 bases between them. Written as DNA, the CDR3 is TGTGCCAGCAGCGCCTCGTACTACAATGAGCAGTTCTTC. This codes for CASSASYYNEQFF.

This clonotype was detected only a few times. The CDR3 DNA sequence: TGCAGCGTCGGGGGACAGGGGGTTTCTGGGGCCAACGTCCTGACTTTC. Its translation is CSVGGQGVSGANVLTF. The V and J genes are TRBV29-1 and TRBJ2-6; 11 nucleotides match TRBD1. The ends lost 6 bases at V and 1 base at J; junction bases unmatched: 5. Per the germline V gene, CDR1 is SQVTM and CDR2 is ANQGSEA. This CDR3 has 16 residues. The whole variable domain, remainder taken from reference TRBV29-1 and TRBJ2-6, is SAVISQKPSRDICQRGTSLTIQCQVDSQVTMMFWYRQQPGQSLTLIATANQGSEATYESGFVIDKFPISRPNLTFSTLTVSNMSPEDSSIYLCSVGGQGVSGANVLTFGAGSRLTVL.

There are a few counts of this clonotype. The genes are TRBV25-1 and TRBJ2-3; 7 positions match TRBD2. CDR1 and CDR2 (germline): MGHDK, SYGVNS. The CDR3 runs 16 residues. V gave up 6 bases and J gave up 2 bases; unmatched junction bases: 11. CDR3 bases: TGTGCCAGCAGGGGGCCCGGCGGGAGAGCCACAGATACGCAGTATTTT. Translated: CASRGPGGRATDTQYF.

This clonotype was observed a few times. V is TRBV6-1 and J is TRBJ2-3; TRBD2 is a possible D gene (5 bases). This CDR3 is built from 15 residues. The ends were cut back, 6 bases at V and 6 bases at J, with 19 bases in the middle. Per germline, CDR1 MNHNS and CDR2 SASEGT. The DNA for the CDR3 is TGTGCCAGCAGAAGATGGAGGATGGGGTCGGATACGCAGTATTTT. Amino acid sequence: CASRRWRMGSDTQYF.

This clonotype was observed many times. V and J are TRBV29-1 and TRBJ2-1, with 16 bases that match TRBD2. The germline CDR1 and CDR2 sequences are SQVTM and ANQGSEA. The J segment lost 8 bases and the V segment lost 1 base, leaving 8 bases of the junction unmatched. The CDR3 consists of 17 residues. The CDR3 loop reads CSVEGPGLAGGSDEQFF. The CDR3 DNA reads as TGCAGCGTTGAAGGGCCGGGACTAGCGGGAGGGAGCGATGAGCAGTTCTTC.

This clonotype was observed a few times. J is TRBJ2-6 and V is TRBV12-3 or TRBV12-4, with 7 bases that match TRBD2. This CDR3 is 16 amino acids long. Unmatched junction bases numbered 7, after V lost 6 bases and J lost 2 bases. CDR3 nucleotide sequence: TGTGCCAGCAGCCAAAGGGGAGGGGCTGGGGCCAACGTCCTGACTTTC. Amino acid sequence: CASSQRGGAGANVLTF.

The J gene is TRBJ1-6, the V gene TRBV9; possibly TRBD1 for D (5 bases). Germline loops: CDR1 SGDLS, CDR2 YYNGEE. The V and J ends lost 0 bases and 4 bases respectively, with 23 bases between them. This CDR3 has 20 residues. This chain's CDR3 is CASSVESRGFTGSYNSPLHF. DNA of the CDR3: TGTGCCAGCAGCGTAGAGTCGCGGGGCTTTACCGGGTCGTATAATTCACCCCTCCACTTT.

This clonotype has ten or more counts. V usage is TRBV5-1 and J usage is TRBJ2-7; 12 bases agree with TRBD2. CDR3 size: 16 residues. V shed 0 bases, J shed 3 bases, and the junction held 4 bases outside the gene matches. Germline V CDR1 and CDR2: SGHRS, YFSETQ. CDR3 DNA: TGCGCCAGCAGCTTGGGACTAGCGGGAGTCTACTACGAGCAGTACTTC. Encoded protein: CASSLGLAGVYYEQYF.

This clonotype appeared many times. The genes are TRBV20-1 and TRBJ2-3; maybe TRBD2 (6 bases). Trimming left V 6 bases short and J 0 bases short, with 16 bases between. The CDR3 consists of 15 residues. The germline gives CDR1 DFQATT, CDR2 SNEGSKA (reference sequence). CDR3: CSARPEAGSTDTQYF. The CDR3 DNA reads TGCAGTGCCCGCCCGGAGGCGGGGAGCACAGATACGCAGTATTTT.

The sample holds a few counts of this clonotype. V is TRBV5-1 and J is TRBJ2-2; no clear D gene. The V gene's germline CDR1 is SGHRS and CDR2 YFSETQ. The CDR3 is 15 residues long. The V end lost 1 base, the J end lost 0 bases, and 7 bases lay between the germline ends. CDR3 coding DNA: TGCGCCAGCAGCTTGCCCAGAACGAACACCGGGGAGCTGTTTTTT. Translation gives CASSLPRTNTGELFF.

The sample holds many counts of this clonotype. The chain recombines TRBV12-3 or TRBV12-4 with TRBJ2-7, with D possibly matching TRBD1 (5 bases). This CDR3 has 14 residues. V was trimmed by 5 bases and J by 7 bases, leaving 18 bases between them. This CDR3 reads CASSPGSVVGEQYV. CDR3 bases: TGTGCCAGCAGTCCAGGGTCCGTGGTGGGAGAGCAGTACGTC.

There are a few counts of this clonotype. This sequence joins TRBV5-1 and TRBJ2-2; D unclear. The CDR3 has 15 amino acids. V gave up 4 bases and J gave up 3 bases, with 13 bases separating them. Germline V lookup: CDR1 SGHRS, CDR2 YFSETQ. This CDR3 is CASSARGLDTGELFF. The CDR3 bases are TGCGCCAGCAGCGCCCGAGGCCTTGACACCGGGGAGCTGTTTTTT.

The chain carries TRBV14 and TRBJ2-7, with 7 bases that match TRBD1. CDR1 is SGHDN, CDR2 FVKESK, per germline. The CDR3 runs 14 residues. The ends lost 4 bases at V and 3 bases at J; junction bases unmatched: 6. The CDR3 bases are TGTGCCAGCAGCCTAGACCCAGGGGGCTACGAGCAGTACTTC. Encoded protein: CASSLDPGGYEQYF.

This clonotype was detected ten times or more. V is TRBV6-2 or TRBV6-3 and J is TRBJ1-1; D not resolved. This CDR3 has 14 residues. Trimming stripped 4 bases from V and 4 bases from J, with 13 bases between. The germline V gene encodes CDR1 MNHEY and CDR2 SVGEGT. This chain's CDR3 is CASSSAGSTTEAFF. The DNA of the CDR3 is TGTGCCAGCAGTTCGGCAGGCTCAACCACTGAAGCTTTCTTT.

This clonotype was counted many times. This chain links TRBV6-1 with TRBJ2-1; the D call may be TRBD1 or TRBD2 (5 bases each). Trimming shortened V by 6 bases and J by 7 bases, and 19 bases separated the two germline ends. There are 15 residues in the CDR3. In germline, CDR1 is MNHNS, CDR2 SASEGT. The CDR3 DNA reads as TGTGCCAGCAGCTCCGCTCAGCCGGGACCGAATGAGCAGTTCTTC. Residues: CASSSAQPGPNEQFF.

This clonotype was counted at least ten times. Here the CDR3 reads CASSYWDRVRYTIYF. In DNA form, the CDR3 reads TGTGCCAGCAGTTACTGGGACAGGGTGAGATACACCATATATTTT. V gene TRBV6-5 combines with J gene TRBJ1-3, with 9 bases aligning to TRBD1. The trim removed 1 base at V and 8 bases at J, leaving 6 bases unmatched. The germline CDR1 and CDR2 sequences are MNHEY and SVGAGI. The CDR3 covers 15 residues.

This clonotype came up many times. This chain joins TRBV27 and TRBJ2-1; D is perhaps TRBD2 (6 bases). V was trimmed by 5 bases and J by 8 bases, leaving 22 bases between them. Germline-derived CDR1 and CDR2 are MNHEY and SMNVEV (reference sequence). The CDR3 loop spans 16 amino acids. The CDR3 loop reads CASSPRREAPVDEQFF. In DNA, the CDR3 is TGTGCCAGCAGTCCCAGGAGGGAGGCGCCTGTTGATGAGCAGTTCTTC.

V and J are TRBV20-1 and TRBJ2-5, with TRBD2 identical over 9 bases. CDR1 and CDR2 from the germline V gene are DFQATT and SNEGSKA (reference sequence). This CDR3 has 15 residues. The ends lost 0 bases at V and 5 bases at J; junction bases unmatched: 7. The CDR3 nucleotides read TGCAGTGCTAGAGATTTGCGGGAGGGAGGTGAGACCCAGTACTTC. Translation: CSARDLREGGETQYF.

This clonotype was counted once. The chain has TRBV7-3 and TRBJ2-1; 9 bases fit TRBD2. CDR1 SGHTA and CDR2 FQGTGA come from the germline V gene. The CDR3 is 15 residues long. V gave up 1 base and J gave up 10 bases; unmatched junction bases: 8. CDR3 bases: TGTGCCAGCAGCTTAAATTGGCTAGCGGGAAAGGAGCAGTTCTTC. It encodes CASSLNWLAGKEQFF.